Each of the 27 T cell receptor beta chains below was sequenced from the same sample in a study of T cell responses to AZD1222 COVID-19 vaccine. Measured with immunoSEQ multiplex PCR; TCRdb has only the in-frame clones, and not every one. The sample includes over 100,000 clones, over 80% seen only once; the top ten take less than 9.5%. The sequenced sample was peripheral blood, obtained on day 0 of AZD1222 vaccination. The source is an adult in good health.

The rearrangement joins TRBV19 to TRBJ2-4; 10 nucleotides agree with TRBD1. Germline-derived CDR1 and CDR2 are LNHDA and SQIVND (reference sequence). The CDR3 contains 14 residues. V was pared by 7 bases and J by 7 bases, with 7 bases of the junction left unmatched. The CDR3 region is CASIDRGLSNIQYF. The CDR3 bases are TGTGCCAGTATCGACAGGGGGCTAAGTAACATTCAGTACTTC.

This chain connects TRBV7-2 to TRBJ2-7, with 9 bases fitting TRBD1. The CDR3 consists of 16 residues. V lost 1 base, J lost 3 bases, and 7 bases stayed unmatched. CDR1 and CDR2 from the germline V gene are SGHTA and FQGNSA. The CDR3 here is CASSLVGTGKLYEQYF. For the CDR3, the DNA is TGTGCCAGCAGCTTAGTTGGGACAGGGAAGCTCTACGAGCAGTACTTC.

In the case of this clone: The junction does not match germline at one end; this may be a read error. The rearrangement uses TRBV7-9 and TRBJ1-4, with unresolved D. The CDR3 has 13 amino acids. Looked up from germline, CDR1 is SEHNR and CDR2 is FQNEAQ (reference sequence). CDR3 amino acids: CASSLGPDSHRIF. The CDR3, as DNA: TGTGCCAGCAGCTTAGGCCCGGACTCCCACCGAATATTT.

This clone was observed a handful of times. J is TRBJ2-2 and V is TRBV6-1; 7 nucleotides line up with TRBD2. J was trimmed by 0 bases and V by 3 bases; bases with no gene match: 1. Germline CDR1 is MNHNS and CDR2 is SASEGT. The CDR3 is 15 amino acids. The DNA for the CDR3 is TGTGCCAGCAGTGAGCGGGAGACGAACACCGGGGAGCTGTTTTTT. This encodes CASSERETNTGELFF.

The rearrangement uses TRBV3-1 (or the pseudogene TRBV3-2) and TRBJ1-1; 7 bases align to TRBD1. The CDR3 consists of 12 residues. J was trimmed by 10 bases and V by 3 bases; bases with no gene match: 5. The V gene's germline CDR1 is LGHDT and CDR2 YNNKEL (reference sequence). The CDR3, as DNA: TGTGCCAGCAGCCAGGGGGACAGCGGAGCTTTCTTT. Protein: CASSQGDSGAFF.

CDR3 loop: CASSLTKTSGGSNEQFF. The CDR3 nucleotides read TGTGCCAGCAGCTTAACTAAGACTAGCGGGGGTTCGAATGAGCAGTTCTTC. The chain links TRBV7-2 to TRBJ2-1; TRBD2 matches 12 bases. The V gene end was trimmed by 2 bases and the J gene end by 7 bases; junction bases not matched to a gene: 9. Germline V gene lookup returns CDR1 SGHTA and CDR2 FQGNSA. CDR3 size: 17 residues. Drawing the rest from reference TRBV7-2 and TRBJ2-1, the complete variable domain is GAGVSQSPSNKVTEKGKDVELRCDPISGHTALYWYRQSLGQGLEFLIYFQGNSAPDKSGLPSDRFSAERTGGSVSTLTIQRTQQEDSAVYLCASSLTKTSGGSNEQFFGPGTRLTVL.

The chain combines TRBV6-4 with TRBJ1-1; D is ambiguous. CDR1 and CDR2 (germline): MRHNA, SNTAGT. The CDR3 has 13 amino acids. Trimming pared 9 bases from V and 0 bases from J, leaving 11 bases between. CDR3 coding DNA: TGTGCCAGTAGTAGCGAGATGAACACTGAAGCTTTCTTT. Translating gives CASSSEMNTEAFF.

V gene TRBV7-2 combines with J gene TRBJ2-1; D unresolved. Between the trimmed V and J ends, which lost 1 base and 8 bases, there was a span of 15 bases. The CDR3 is 15 amino acids. Looked up from germline, CDR1 is SGHTA and CDR2 is FQGNSA. The CDR3 reads CASSLEFGSVYEQFF. The CDR3 DNA sequence: TGTGCCAGCAGCTTAGAATTCGGTTCAGTGTATGAGCAGTTCTTC. Combining the CDR3 with reference TRBV7-2 and TRBJ2-1 gives the whole variable domain GAGVSQSPSNKVTEKGKDVELRCDPISGHTALYWYRQSLGQGLEFLIYFQGNSAPDKSGLPSDRFSAERTGGSVSTLTIQRTQQEDSAVYLCASSLEFGSVYEQFFGPGTRLTVL.

J is TRBJ1-1 and V is TRBV3-1 (or the pseudogene TRBV3-2); D not resolved. Germline values: CDR1 LGHDT, CDR2 YNNKEL (reference sequence). The V gene lost 3 bases and the J gene lost 7 bases, with 12 bases spanning the gap. The CDR3 runs to 13 residues. The CDR3 DNA reads TGTGCCAGCAGCCATGAGGGCAGGAATGAAGCTTTCTTT. It yields the protein CASSHEGRNEAFF.

This chain joins TRBV30 and TRBJ2-1, with D uncertain. CDR1 is GTSNPN and CDR2 is SVGIG in the germline V gene (reference sequence). Trimming removed 2 bases from V and 2 bases from J, with 13 bases in between. This CDR3 contains 15 residues. The CDR3 DNA reads as TGTGCCTGGAGTTCCAAAGGCCTCCCCTACAATGAGCAGTTCTTC. Its translation: CAWSSKGLPYNEQFF. The full variable domain, completed using reference TRBV30 and TRBJ2-1, is SQTIHQWPATLVQPVGSPLSLECTVEGTSNPNLYWYRQAAGRGLQLLFYSVGIGQISSEVPQNLSASRPQDRQFILSSKKLLLSDSGFYLCAWSSKGLPYNEQFFGPGTRLTVL.

V gene TRBV28 combines with J gene TRBJ1-5; 8 bases line up with TRBD1. V lost 6 bases and J lost 2; bases outside the gene matches: 6. The CDR3 contains 15 residues. Germline-derived CDR1 and CDR2 are MDHEN and SYDVKM. The CDR3 reads CASSRDRGGNQPQHF. The CDR3 nucleotides are TGTGCCAGCAGCCGCGACAGGGGAGGCAATCAGCCCCAGCATTTT.

The rearrangement joins TRBV12-5 to TRBJ1-6; D call uncertain. V lost 2 bases and J lost 7, with 9 bases in between. The CDR3 covers 14 residues. Germline values: CDR1 LGHNT, CDR2 FRNRAP. CDR3 residues: CASGLHSVNSPLHF. Written as DNA, the CDR3 is TGTGCTAGTGGTTTGCACAGCGTGAATTCACCCCTCCACTTT.

The rearrangement links TRBV29-1 to TRBJ1-2; no clear D. Germline V lookup: CDR1 SQVTM, CDR2 ANQGSEA. Trimming shortened V by 4 bases and J by 2 bases, and 5 bases separated the two germline ends. The CDR3 runs 11 residues. CDR3 nucleotides: TGCAGCGTTGCCGTGAACTATGGCTACACCTTC. Protein product: CSVAVNYGYTF. Supplemented by reference TRBV29-1 and TRBJ1-2, the full variable domain reads SAVISQKPSRDICQRGTSLTIQCQVDSQVTMMFWYRQQPGQSLTLIATANQGSEATYESGFVIDKFPISRPNLTFSTLTVSNMSPEDSSIYLCSVAVNYGYTFGSGTRLTVV.

This clone has only a few counts. The gene calls are TRBV2 and TRBJ2-1, with D maybe TRBD2 (6 bases). Between the trimmed V and J ends, which lost 4 bases and 7 bases, there was a span of 11 bases. This CDR3 is 13 amino acids long. In germline, CDR1 is SNHLY, CDR2 FYNNEI. CDR3: CASSGEAANEQFF. CDR3 bases: TGTGCCAGCAGTGGGGAGGCAGCGAATGAGCAGTTCTTC.

The chain joins TRBV27 to TRBJ2-2; D perhaps matches TRBD2 (6 bases). CDR1 and CDR2 (germline): MNHEY, SMNVEV (reference sequence). This CDR3 has 16 residues. The germline V and J ends were trimmed by 3 bases and 2 bases, with 13 bases remaining between them. The CDR3 loop is CASSLFGGDNTGELFF. DNA for the CDR3: TGTGCCAGCAGTTTGTTTGGCGGGGATAACACCGGGGAGCTGTTTTTT.

This clone was seen only once. V and J are TRBV6-5 and TRBJ2-7, with D perhaps matching TRBD2 (7 bases). This CDR3 region has 14 residues. Germline V gives CDR1 MNHEY, CDR2 SVGAGI. The V end was cut by 2 bases, the J end by 4 bases, with 12 bases between. The CDR3 reads CASSYLGGGYEQYF. In nucleotides, the CDR3 is TGTGCCAGCAGTTACCTAGGGGGGGGTTACGAGCAGTACTTC.

CDR3: CASSGRSSNQPQHF. The CDR3 DNA is TGTGCCAGTAGTGGCAGGAGTAGCAATCAGCCCCAGCATTTT. The chain combines TRBV19 with TRBJ1-5; D remains ambiguous. Per germline, CDR1 LNHDA and CDR2 SQIVND (reference sequence). The ends were cut back, 5 bases at V and 0 bases at J, with 8 bases in the middle. The CDR3 contains 14 residues.

This chain uses TRBV18 with TRBJ1-5; D ambiguous. V gave up 3 bases and J gave up 0 bases, with 6 bases separating them. CDR3 length equals 14 residues. Germline V gene sequence: CDR1 KGHSH, CDR2 LQKENI. In DNA, the CDR3 is TGTGCCAGCTCACCGGGATATAGCAATCAGCCCCAGCATTTT. It is translated as CASSPGYSNQPQHF.

The chain employs TRBV6-5 and TRBJ1-3; D call uncertain. V was shortened by 0 bases and J by 7 bases, with 13 bases between the two germline ends. Germline assignment: CDR1 MNHEY and CDR2 SVGAGI. CDR3 length: 15 residues. The CDR3 region has the DNA TGTGCCAGCAGTTACTCAAGTGAGGGAGTTAACACCATATATTTT. As protein: CASSYSSEGVNTIYF.

V and J are TRBV5-4 and TRBJ1-6; D not certain. The CDR3 loop spans 13 amino acids. Between the trimmed V and J ends, which lost 3 bases and 8 bases, there was a span of 9 bases. The germline CDR1 and CDR2 sequences are SGHNT and YYREEE (reference sequence). In DNA form, the CDR3 reads TGTGCCAGCAGCTGGAAAGACGATTCACCCCTCCACTTT. Translated: CASSWKDDSPLHF.

This clone was observed a single time. V usage is TRBV5-8 and J usage is TRBJ2-7; 11 bases line up with TRBD2. Germline CDR1 SGHTS, CDR2 YDEGEE. The CDR3 has 15 amino acids. The V segment lost 1 base and the J segment 5 bases; nucleotides outside the gene matches: 5. In DNA, the CDR3 is TGTGCCAGCAGCTTGTATGGACTAGCGGGCCACGAGCAGTACTTC. Amino acids: CASSLYGLAGHEQYF.

J is TRBJ2-1 and V is TRBV3-1 (or the pseudogene TRBV3-2); D uncertain. Germline V lookup: CDR1 LGHDT, CDR2 YNNKEL (reference sequence). Trimming removed 0 bases at V and 6 bases at J, with 3 bases between. The CDR3 length is 12 residues. DNA for the CDR3: TGTGCCAGCAGCCAAGATCTCAATGAGCAGTTCTTC. This translates into CASSQDLNEQFF.

V usage is TRBV30 and J usage is TRBJ2-2; D remains unclear. Germline-derived CDR1 and CDR2 are GTSNPN and SVGIG (reference sequence). This CDR3 spans 13 amino acids. V lost 4 bases, J lost 4 bases, and 10 bases lay in between. In nucleotides, the CDR3 is TGTGCCTGGACTTGGGGTCTCACCGGGGAGCTGTTTTTT. This encodes CAWTWGLTGELFF.

The rearrangement links TRBV30 to TRBJ1-2; D is perhaps TRBD1 (6 bases). There are 12 residues in the CDR3. Germline CDR1 and CDR2: GTSNPN and SVGIG (reference sequence). V lost 3 bases to trimming and J lost 6 bases, with 11 bases between them. CDR3 nucleotide sequence: TGTGCCTGGAGCCTAACAGGGCATGGCTACACCTTC. Protein product: CAWSLTGHGYTF.

The chain carries TRBV10-3 and TRBJ1-2; a possible D gene is TRBD1 (5 bases). Germline values: CDR1 ENHRY, CDR2 SYGVKD. The CDR3 runs 14 residues. With 2 bases removed from V and 6 bases from J, the gap between germline ends came to 13 bases. CDR3 bases: TGTGCCATCAGTGAGGAGTCAGGGATCCATGGCTACACCTTC. This codes for CAISEESGIHGYTF.

The V call is TRBV10-3, the J call TRBJ1-1, with a weak D call TRBD1 (6 bases). The CDR3 loop spans 16 amino acids. V was cut by 6 bases and J by 2 bases, with 19 bases left in between. Germline values: CDR1 ENHRY, CDR2 SYGVKD. For the CDR3, the DNA is TGTGCCATCAGACCCGAGGAAAGACAGGAAAACACTGAAGCTTTCTTT. Amino acids: CAIRPEERQENTEAFF.

The J gene is TRBJ2-7, the V gene TRBV12-5, with 7 bases lining up with TRBD1. The CDR3 sequence is 16 residues long. The V and J ends lost 5 bases and 2 bases, in that order; junction bases with no gene match: 12. Germline V gene data show CDR1 as LGHNT and CDR2 as FRNRAP. For the CDR3, the DNA is TGTGCTAGTGGTACCCGTCGGACAGGACTTACCTACGAGCAGTACTTC. Protein product: CASGTRRTGLTYEQYF. The whole variable domain, remainder taken from reference TRBV12-5 and TRBJ2-7, is DARVTQTPRHKVTEMGQEVTMRCQPILGHNTVFWYRQTMMQGLELLAYFRNRAPLDDSGMPKDRFSAEMPDATLATLKIQPSEPRDSAVYFCASGTRRTGLTYEQYFGPGTRLTVT.